The clone carrying this TCR beta chain has only a few counts. Its specificity is not known. The record originates from a study of Ad26.COV2.S vaccination and SARS-CoV-2 variants. The study's findings and limits: Estimates derived from TCR breadth and depth analyses may have underestimated total T cell responses. Spike-specific TCR breadth was greater in vaccine than placebo recipients. Whether participants received vaccine or placebo, their non-spike TCR breadth was similar.

V lost 4 bases and J lost 3, with 9 bases in between. Germline V gene lookup returns CDR1 MGHRA and CDR2 YSYEKL. This CDR3 is built from 14 residues. Profiled with immunoSEQ multiplex PCR; TCRdb holds only in-frame clones, not every one. The repertoire holds 300,000 to 350,000 clones, approximately 86% seen once, with approximately 11% in the top ten. Described treatment: about 20 received Ad26.COV2.S at low or high dose, single or two shots; roughly five received placebo; per-sample allocation not given. The study sampled participants on day 63 after the first vaccine or placebo injection. V gene TRBV4-1 combines with J gene TRBJ1-4, with D maybe TRBD1 (5 bases). The TCR was taken from a person aged 18-65 years who received the Ad26.COV2.S COVID-19 vaccine or a placebo. The source was peripheral blood, collected in a trial of Ad26.COV2.S vaccine versus placebo. CDR3 DNA: TGCGCCAGCAGCCCCGGGGCCCCTAATGAAAAACTGTTTTTT. As protein: CASSPGAPNEKLFF.